The 24 T cell receptor beta chains below come from one sample, sequenced in a study of control samples from healthy donors and cancer patients (dated by TCRdb to between 2020 and 2021). Receptor amplification or capture employed the immunoSEQ multiplex PCR assay. This immuneACCESS table, as held by TCRdb, lists in-frame sequences with V and J called but not all clones. Of the missing ones, under half trace to an unresolved V gene in checked studies; the others have no known cause. A total of 9,500 to 15,000 clones appear in this sample, around 94% of them only once. Of the sample, roughly 27% is held by the ten largest clones. Source material: PBMCs. These receptors were collected from a man between 70 and 80 years old with head and neck cancer.

The CDR3 DNA follows: TGTGCCAGCAGTTCTCAGGGTACCGGGGAGCTGTTTTTT. This translates into CASSSQGTGELFF. The chain has TRBV27 and TRBJ2-2; D may be TRBD1 (5 bases). The CDR3 totals 13 residues. The V gene's germline CDR1 is MNHEY and CDR2 SMNVEV (reference sequence). V shed 4 bases and J shed 5 bases, with 8 bases lying between them.

The J gene is TRBJ2-1, the V gene TRBV7-2; 8 bases agree with TRBD2. Losses at the gene ends were 5 bases for V and 7 bases for J; bases not matched to a gene: 13. The V gene's germline CDR1 is SGHTA and CDR2 FQGNSA. This CDR3 region has 16 residues. CDR3 sequence: CASSPQAGELWNEQFF. The CDR3 nucleotides are TGTGCCAGCAGCCCACAAGCGGGAGAGTTGTGGAATGAGCAGTTCTTC. The full variable domain, completed using reference TRBV7-2 and TRBJ2-1, is GAGVSQSPSNKVTEKGKDVELRCDPISGHTALYWYRQSLGQGLEFLIYFQGNSAPDKSGLPSDRFSAERTGGSVSTLTIQRTQQEDSAVYLCASSPQAGELWNEQFFGPGTRLTVL.

This chain connects TRBV27 to TRBJ1-6, with D unclear. Germline V gene data show CDR1 as MNHEY and CDR2 as SMNVEV (reference sequence). The V gene lost 3 bases and the J gene lost 10 bases, with 10 bases spanning the gap. The CDR3 runs to 13 residues. CDR3 bases: TGTGCCAGCAGTTTTAAGGGAATCTCACCCCTCCACTTT. Protein product: CASSFKGISPLHF.

The chain has TRBV11-2 and TRBJ2-1; D is ambiguous. The V end lost 7 bases, the J end lost 1 base, and 14 bases lay between the germline ends. The CDR3 has 15 residues. Germline V gene data show CDR1 as SGHAT and CDR2 as FQNNGV. The DNA for the CDR3 is TGTGCCAGCACCAATGGGGTGGGTTCCTACAATGAGCAGTTCTTC. Protein product: CASTNGVGSYNEQFF.

This chain uses TRBV19 with TRBJ2-7, with D hard to call. The CDR3 is 15 residues long. Trimming removed 3 bases at V and 2 bases at J, with 14 bases between. Germline-derived CDR1 and CDR2 are LNHDA and SQIVND (reference sequence). The DNA of the CDR3 is TGTGCCAGTAGTATCCCGGGCCAGCGCACCTACGAGCAGTACTTC. Protein product: CASSIPGQRTYEQYF.

The chain joins TRBV10-1 to TRBJ1-5; tentatively, D is TRBD1 (5 bases). Deletions cut 2 bases from V and 0 bases from J, with 17 bases between. Per the germline V gene, CDR1 is WNHNN and CDR2 is SYGVQD (reference sequence). The length of the CDR3 is 18 residues. DNA for the CDR3: TGCGCCAGCAGTGAGGTTGGACACCGGGATCATAGCAATCAGCCCCAGCATTTT. Protein: CASSEVGHRDHSNQPQHF.

The chain combines TRBV18 with TRBJ1-6; no firm D call. Germline V CDR1 and CDR2: KGHSH, LQKENI. The germline V and J ends were trimmed by 5 bases and 7 bases, with 15 bases remaining between them. The CDR3 consists of 15 residues. CDR3 loop: CASSIFAGDNSPLHF. Here the CDR3 DNA reads TGTGCCAGCTCAATATTCGCGGGAGACAATTCACCCCTCCACTTT.

V usage is TRBV12-5 and J usage is TRBJ2-2; 10 bases fit TRBD1. With 7 bases clipped from V and 3 bases from J, the junction kept 5 bases outside the gene matches. Germline CDR1 LGHNT, CDR2 FRNRAP. This CDR3 comprises 15 residues. As DNA, the CDR3 is TGTGCTAGTGACCCGGGACAGGGGCACACCGGGGAGCTGTTTTTT. It encodes CASDPGQGHTGELFF.

The rearrangement joins TRBV7-9 to TRBJ2-7; D not certain. Germline V gene sequence: CDR1 SEHNR, CDR2 FQNEAQ (reference sequence). This CDR3 is built from 11 residues. The V end was cut by 8 bases, the J end by 0 bases, with 5 bases between. As DNA, the CDR3 is TGTGCCAGCGCCGGCTCCTACGAGCAGTACTTC. It encodes CASAGSYEQYF.

This sequence joins TRBV29-1 and TRBJ2-7; 7 bases map to TRBD1. CDR3 length: 14 amino acids. With V trimmed by 4 bases and J by 0 bases, 6 bases remained unmatched. Germline-derived CDR1 and CDR2 are SQVTM and ANQGSEA. The CDR3 nucleotides read TGCAGCGTTGGCCGGACAGGTAGCTCCTACGAGCAGTACTTC. This codes for CSVGRTGSSYEQYF.

V usage is TRBV5-1 and J usage is TRBJ1-1; weak D call: TRBD1 (6 bases). This CDR3 is built from 14 residues. Germline values: CDR1 SGHRS, CDR2 YFSETQ. V was trimmed by 2 bases and J by 2 bases, leaving 10 bases between them. CDR3 nucleotide sequence: TGCGCCAGCAGCTTACAGGGTCATAACACTGAAGCTTTCTTT. This translates into CASSLQGHNTEAFF.

This clone was picked up one time. The J gene is TRBJ1-2, the V gene TRBV20-1; D unresolved. CDR1 DFQATT and CDR2 SNEGSKA come from the germline V gene (reference sequence). V lost 6 bases and J 7 bases, leaving 12 bases between the germline ends. This CDR3 is built from 11 residues. The CDR3 DNA reads TGCAGTGCCACGGACGGCTCTGGCTACACCTTC. Its protein is CSATDGSGYTF.

This clone has only one observation. The CDR3 sequence is CASSPSGTGKNIQYF. DNA for the CDR3: TGCGCCAGCAGCCCATCCGGGACTGGAAAAAACATTCAGTACTTC. This chain uses TRBV5-1 with TRBJ2-4, with D possibly matching TRBD2 (6 bases). The CDR3 has 15 amino acids. The germline CDR1 and CDR2 sequences are SGHRS and YFSETQ. V lost 4 bases to trimming and J lost 4 bases, with 15 bases between them.

This clone has just one count. The CDR3 DNA follows: TGTGCCAGCAGCCAAGCCGGGGAGCGGGGTTCGGGCGAGCAGTACTTC. It encodes CASSQAGERGSGEQYF. The chain joins TRBV3-1 (or the pseudogene TRBV3-2) to TRBJ2-7; the match to TRBD2 covers 7 bases. With V trimmed by 1 base and J by 6 bases, 12 bases remained unmatched. The CDR3 consists of 16 residues. The germline V gene encodes CDR1 LGHDT and CDR2 YNNKEL (reference sequence).

The CDR3 DNA reads TGTGCCAGCAGTTCCCCGGGACAGGGGTACTACGAGCAGTACTTC. Its protein product is CASSSPGQGYYEQYF. This chain links TRBV6-2 or TRBV6-3 with TRBJ2-7; 10 bases map to TRBD1. Germline values: CDR1 MNHEY, CDR2 SVGEGT. J was trimmed by 3 bases and V by 4 bases; bases with no gene match: 6. The CDR3 has 15 amino acids.

The chain employs TRBV19 and TRBJ2-4, with D maybe TRBD1 (6 bases). Per the germline V gene, CDR1 is LNHDA and CDR2 is SQIVND (reference sequence). This CDR3 is 17 amino acids long. V was clipped by 6 bases and J by 0 bases, with 18 bases between them. DNA of the CDR3: TGTGCCAGTAGCTCAGGGACATACCCCATAGCCAAAAACATTCAGTACTTC. Translation: CASSSGTYPIAKNIQYF.

The chain is built from TRBV6-2 or TRBV6-3 and TRBJ1-1; tentative D call: TRBD1 (6 bases). Germline lookup yields CDR1 MNHEY and CDR2 SVGEGT. V was clipped by 0 bases and J by 5 bases, with 13 bases between them. This CDR3 has 15 amino acids. The CDR3 here is CASSYSRGGGTEAFF. CDR3 DNA: TGTGCCAGCAGTTACTCGAGAGGGGGAGGGACTGAAGCTTTCTTT.

This chain uses TRBV10-3 with TRBJ2-7; D may be TRBD1 or TRBD2 (5 bases each). Germline loops: CDR1 ENHRY, CDR2 SYGVKD. This CDR3 has 15 residues. Trimming took off 0 bases at V and 2 bases at J, with 11 bases between the two ends. The CDR3 sequence is CAISESGGKTYEQYF. The DNA of the CDR3 is TGTGCCATCAGTGAGTCTGGGGGAAAGACCTACGAGCAGTACTTC.

The chain couples TRBV18 to TRBJ2-5, with a possible D match to TRBD2 (5 bases). The CDR3 is 11 amino acids. From germline, CDR1 is KGHSH and CDR2 LQKENI. The V and J ends lost 3 bases and 9 bases respectively, with 8 bases between them. The chain's CDR3 is CASSPEEAQYF. The CDR3 nucleotides are TGTGCCAGCTCACCTGAGGAGGCCCAGTACTTC.

The gene calls are TRBV6-6 and TRBJ2-1; D possibly matches TRBD1 or TRBD2 (5 bases each). The ends were cut back, 0 bases at V and 1 base at J, with 7 bases in the middle. Germline assignment: CDR1 MNHNY and CDR2 SVGAGI (reference sequence). This CDR3 is built from 15 residues. CDR3 amino acids: CASSYSRGSYNEQFF. The CDR3 bases are TGTGCCAGCAGTTACTCGAGGGGTTCCTACAATGAGCAGTTCTTC.

CDR3 sequence: CASSLGTSGDTQYF. In nucleotides, the CDR3 is TGTGCCAGCAGCTTGGGGACTAGTGGAGATACGCAGTATTTT. This chain uses TRBV7-9 with TRBJ2-3; 8 bases are a match to TRBD2. The CDR3 covers 14 residues. Germline V CDR1 and CDR2: SEHNR, FQNEAQ (reference sequence). After removal of 3 bases from V and 5 bases from J, the junction contained 4 bases not matched to a gene.

The chain carries TRBV30 and TRBJ2-5; D is perhaps TRBD1 or TRBD2 (5 bases each). CDR3 length: 11 amino acids. The V gene's germline CDR1 is GTSNPN and CDR2 SVGIG (reference sequence). V lost 0 bases and J lost 13, with 12 bases in between. The CDR3 DNA reads TGTGCCTGGAGTGTACCCGGGGCCCTGTACTTC. Its protein is CAWSVPGALYF.

The chain has TRBV13 and TRBJ2-7; perhaps TRBD2 as D (6 bases). This CDR3 is 14 amino acids long. CDR1 and CDR2 (germline): PRHDT, FYEKMQ (reference sequence). V was cut by 1 base and J by 2 bases, with 9 bases left in between. The CDR3 protein is CASSLAGVAYEQYF. DNA of the CDR3: TGTGCCAGCAGCTTAGCGGGGGTTGCCTACGAGCAGTACTTC.

V gene TRBV6-5 combines with J gene TRBJ1-1; D perhaps matches TRBD1 (5 bases). The CDR3 covers 15 residues. V was trimmed by 5 bases and J by 1 base, leaving 14 bases between them. CDR1 and CDR2 (germline): MNHEY, SVGAGI. The CDR3 nucleotides read TGTGCCAGCAGTAGTGGGGCGCAAAGGAACACTGAAGCTTTCTTT. Translation gives CASSSGAQRNTEAFF.